This T cell receptor (beta chain) was sequenced for a study of T-cell memory formation after mild COVID-19. Germline V gives CDR1 ENHRY, CDR2 SYGVKD. Trimming took 4 bases from V and 2 from J, leaving 9 bases between them. The CDR3 has 14 residues. Using its own MiXCR run on the 5' RACE reads, TCRdb lists one record per CDR3 protein. The sample holds about 250,000 distinct CDR3 sequences, 15% to 17% seen once. What was sequenced was PBMCs or a T cell subset sorted from them (not recorded which). The chain couples TRBV10-3 to TRBJ1-5; D remains ambiguous. The clonotype was recovered from an adult woman who had mild COVID-19 (a few samples of this study predate the infection). Cell type and time point are not known. The CDR3 DNA reads as TGTGCCATCAGTGTTATTGGGGGCAATCAGCCCCAGCATTTT. It specifies CAISVIGGNQPQHF.